These 18 T cell receptor beta chains share one sample of origin, sequenced in a study of blood T cell repertoires in COVID-19. Sequenced by immunoSEQ multiplex PCR; TCRdb stores in-frame clones only, minus some. The data show some 300,000 clones, 85% to 90% seen once. The specimen was peripheral blood. These receptors all come from a woman aged 40 to 50 with COVID-19, enrolled during active disease.

CDR3 in amino acids: CARSNSTGVLNQPQHF. In DNA form, the CDR3 reads TGTGCCAGAAGCAACTCCACAGGTGTTTTAAATCAGCCCCAGCATTTT. J is TRBJ1-5 and V is TRBV5-3, with TRBD1 as a possible D gene (5 bases). TRBV5-3 is assigned to the ORF class and has an uncertain function. The CDR3 contains 16 residues. Trimming cost V 4 bases and J 4 bases, with 18 bases left between them.

The rearrangement joins TRBV7-9 to TRBJ1-1; D not resolved. The V and J ends lost 0 bases and 1 base respectively, with 9 bases between them. The CDR3 totals 15 residues. CDR1 and CDR2 from the germline V gene are SEHNR and FQNEAQ (reference sequence). This CDR3 reads CASSLALRGNTEAFF. The CDR3, as DNA: TGTGCCAGCAGCTTAGCGCTTCGGGGGAACACTGAAGCTTTCTTT.

As DNA, the CDR3 is TGTGCCAGCAGCCTCGGAGACCTACCAGGGGAAAACTATGGCTACACCTTC. Residues: CASSLGDLPGENYGYTF. The chain couples TRBV3-1 (or the pseudogene TRBV3-2) to TRBJ1-2, with a weak D call TRBD1 (6 bases). This CDR3 region has 17 residues. V lost 4 bases and J 2 bases, leaving 20 bases between the germline ends. Germline V lookup: CDR1 LGHDT, CDR2 YNNKEL (reference sequence).

The chain joins TRBV6-5 to TRBJ1-1, with 9 bases identical to TRBD1. Germline V gives CDR1 MNHEY, CDR2 SVGAGI. V lost 5 bases, J lost 6 bases, and 10 bases stayed unmatched. This CDR3 comprises 15 residues. In DNA, the CDR3 is TGTGCCAGCAGTCCCCGGGACAGGGTATACGCTGAAGCTTTCTTT. Translation: CASSPRDRVYAEAFF.

The chain is built from TRBV11-3 and TRBJ2-1; the match to TRBD2 covers 14 bases. CDR3 length: 19 residues. The V gene end was trimmed by 5 bases and the J gene end by 0 bases; junction bases not matched to a gene: 9. CDR1 is SGHNT, CDR2 YENEEA, per germline. The CDR3 nucleotides are TGTGCCAGCAGCCACCCCCGGGGACTAGCGGGAGACTCCTACAATGAGCAGTTCTTC. Encoded protein: CASSHPRGLAGDSYNEQFF.

The chain links TRBV3-1 (or the pseudogene TRBV3-2) to TRBJ2-2; TRBD1 matches at 7 bases. The CDR3 is 18 amino acids. Germline values: CDR1 LGHDT, CDR2 YNNKEL (reference sequence). The ends lost 1 base at V and 5 bases at J; junction bases unmatched: 13. The CDR3 spells CASSQASAGRGFTGELFF. In DNA, the CDR3 is TGTGCCAGCAGCCAAGCGTCGGCTGGCAGGGGGTTTACCGGGGAGCTGTTTTTT.

As for this clone: At one end the junction does not follow the germline gene, possibly because of a read error. The genes are TRBV7-9 and TRBJ1-4; the match to TRBD1 covers 7 bases. The CDR3 has 16 residues. The germline V gene has CDR1 SEHNR and CDR2 FQNEAQ (reference sequence). The CDR3 nucleotides are TGTGCCAGCAGCCTAGCTTTAACAGGGGATCCGGAAAAACTGTTTTTT. It codes for CASSLALTGDPEKLFF.

This clone came up a few times. In DNA form, the CDR3 reads TGCGCCAGCAGCTTGGGAGCGGGGCCCTACGAGCAGTACTTC. This translates into CASSLGAGPYEQYF. V and J are TRBV5-1 and TRBJ2-7; TRBD2 matches 7 bases. The CDR3 is made up of 14 amino acids. Germline V lookup: CDR1 SGHRS, CDR2 YFSETQ. The J segment lost 2 bases and the V segment lost 0 bases, leaving 2 bases of the junction unmatched.

The chain is built from TRBV5-1 and TRBJ1-2; 9 bases map to TRBD1. This CDR3 has 14 amino acids. Losses at the gene ends were 1 base for V and 12 bases for J; bases not matched to a gene: 10. Looked up from germline, CDR1 is SGHRS and CDR2 is YFSETQ. CDR3 DNA: TGCGCCAGCAGCTTGTCGGGACAGGGTATCCTCCACACCTTC. Translating gives CASSLSGQGILHTF. Based on the CDR3 plus reference TRBV5-1 and TRBJ1-2, the full variable domain is KAGVTQTPRYLIKTRGQQVTLSCSPISGHRSVSWYQQTPGQGLQFLFEYFSETQRNKGNFPGRFSGRQFSNSRSEMNVSTLELGDSALYLCASSLSGQGILHTFGSGTRLTVV.

The count of this clone is one. V and J are TRBV3-1 (or the pseudogene TRBV3-2) and TRBJ2-3; D remains unclear. The germline V gene has CDR1 LGHDT and CDR2 YNNKEL (reference sequence). The CDR3 is made up of 14 amino acids. The ends were cut back, 2 bases at V and 8 bases at J, with 14 bases in the middle. The CDR3 loop reads CASSQPPPSGTQYF. CDR3 nucleotides: TGTGCCAGCAGCCAACCCCCCCCCTCAGGTACGCAGTATTTT.

V usage is TRBV30 and J usage is TRBJ2-7, with a weak D call TRBD2 (6 bases). Per germline, CDR1 GTSNPN and CDR2 SVGIG (reference sequence). Trimming pared 5 bases from V and 4 bases from J, leaving 24 bases between. This CDR3 contains 16 residues. CDR3 sequence (DNA): TGTGCCTGGTCCCCACCTCCGGGACTGGGGCGGTACGAGCAGTACTTC. Protein product: CAWSPPPGLGRYEQYF.

The chain links TRBV18 to TRBJ2-7; perhaps TRBD2 as D (6 bases). Germline V gene data show CDR1 as KGHSH and CDR2 as LQKENI. This CDR3 contains 13 residues. With 4 bases removed from V and 6 bases from J, the gap between germline ends came to 13 bases. The CDR3 loop reads CASSLTGSSEQYF. The CDR3 DNA sequence: TGTGCCAGCTCACTCACCGGGAGTAGCGAGCAGTACTTC.

V is TRBV19 and J is TRBJ1-2; TRBD1 might be the D (6 bases). V was shortened by 5 bases and J by 3 bases, with 16 bases between the two germline ends. CDR3 length: 15 amino acids. From germline, CDR1 is LNHDA and CDR2 SQIVND (reference sequence). Here the CDR3 DNA reads TGTGCCAGTAGTTCCTACAGGGCCGAAGACTATGGCTACACCTTC. Its translation is CASSSYRAEDYGYTF.

V and J are TRBV6-5 and TRBJ1-1; D is uncertain. Germline CDR1 and CDR2: MNHEY and SVGAGI. Trimming stripped 4 bases from V and 10 bases from J, with 13 bases between. CDR3 size: 12 residues. CDR3 sequence: CASSSSYSIAFF. Written as DNA, the CDR3 is TGTGCCAGCAGTTCATCCTATTCGATAGCTTTCTTT.

DNA of the CDR3: TGCAGTGCTAGTAGGGGGGGAGATGGAGAGACCCAGTACTTC. Translated, it gives CSASRGGDGETQYF. The gene calls are TRBV20-1 and TRBJ2-5, with TRBD2 as a possible D gene (7 bases). The germline V gene encodes CDR1 DFQATT and CDR2 SNEGSKA (reference sequence). CDR3 length: 14 residues. V was pared by 3 bases and J by 4 bases, with 15 bases between.

The V call is TRBV6-6, the J call TRBJ2-1; 9 bases fit TRBD1. V lost 6 bases and J lost 6; bases outside the gene matches: 12. The germline CDR1 and CDR2 sequences are MNHNY and SVGAGI (reference sequence). CDR3 length equals 16 residues. The DNA for the CDR3 is TGTGCCAGCAGGGGGACAGGGCGGTCTCGAGGCAATGAGCAGTTCTTC. As protein: CASRGTGRSRGNEQFF.

V gene TRBV24-1 combines with J gene TRBJ2-1; 9 bases align to TRBD2. With 10 bases clipped from V and 0 bases from J, the junction kept 9 bases outside the gene matches. The length of the CDR3 is 16 residues. Germline-derived CDR1 and CDR2 are KGHDR and SFDVKD. The CDR3 loop is CATGSGGSSSYNEQFF. CDR3 nucleotides: TGTGCCACGGGTAGCGGGGGTTCCAGCTCCTACAATGAGCAGTTCTTC.

This clone was picked up one time. Other DNA sequences within the sample encode an identical CDR3. The chain employs TRBV12-3 or TRBV12-4 and TRBJ1-5; D is uncertain. V gave up 6 bases and J gave up 4 bases, with 7 bases separating them. The CDR3 spans 12 residues. The CDR3 nucleotides are TGTGCCAGCAGCCCGGGGAATCAGCCCCAGCATTTT. Translated, it gives CASSPGNQPQHF.